This passage covers 27 T cell receptor beta chains from one sample sequenced in a study of blood T cells in healthy people across ages. Primers used in a second PCR of roughly 6 to 11 cycles were a sample-barcoded 5' primer and a J-beta primer mix. MiXCR was run by TCRdb on the 5' RACE reads, yielding one entry per CDR3 protein. The sample records 1.2 million to 1.5 million distinct CDR3 sequences, about 43% being singletons. Material for sequencing was blood. The receptors shown here come from a woman younger than 30 in good health.

The gene calls are TRBV6-2 or TRBV6-3 and TRBJ2-1, with D perhaps TRBD1 or TRBD2 (6 bases each). This CDR3 is 16 amino acids long. V lost 4 bases and J lost 8, with 21 bases in between. CDR1 and CDR2 (germline): MNHEY, SVGEGT. The CDR3 loop is CASSSPPGARDHEQFF. The CDR3 bases are TGTGCCAGCAGTTCCCCTCCGGGGGCGCGGGACCATGAGCAGTTCTTC.

The chain has TRBV7-9 and TRBJ2-3; 10 bases are shared with TRBD2. V trimming: 5 bases; J trimming: 2 bases; junction bases outside the gene matches: 7. The CDR3 runs to 16 residues. Germline V CDR1 and CDR2: SEHNR, FQNEAQ (reference sequence). The CDR3 DNA reads as TGTGCCAGCAGCCAACAGGGACTAGCGAACACAGATACGCAGTATTTT. It codes for CASSQQGLANTDTQYF. Full variable domain (rest looked up from reference TRBV7-9 and TRBJ2-3): DTGVSQNPRHKITKRGQNVTFRCDPISEHNRLYWYRQTLGQGPEFLTYFQNEAQLEKSRLLSDRFSAERPKGSFSTLEIQRTEQGDSAMYLCASSQQGLANTDTQYFGPGTRLTVL.

This clonotype has only a few counts. The J gene is TRBJ2-3, the V gene TRBV6-4; 11 bases line up with TRBD1. The ends lost 4 bases at V and 3 bases at J; junction bases unmatched: 3. The CDR3 covers 15 residues. The germline V gene has CDR1 MRHNA and CDR2 SNTAGT. CDR3 DNA sequence: TGTGCCAGCAGTGCCGGACAGGGGGCAACAGATACGCAGTATTTT. Encoded protein: CASSAGQGATDTQYF.

In its sample, this clonotype was seen a few times. This sequence joins TRBV28 and TRBJ2-5, with 12 bases identical to TRBD1. V was pared by 3 bases and J by 11 bases, with 7 bases of the junction left unmatched. Germline V gene lookup returns CDR1 MDHEN and CDR2 SYDVKM. This CDR3 has 14 amino acids. In nucleotides, the CDR3 is TGTGCCAGCAGTTTGGGGACAGGGGGCGCAAAGCAGTACTTC. Its protein is CASSLGTGGAKQYF.

The chain is built from TRBV12-3 or TRBV12-4 and TRBJ2-3; D not certain. This CDR3 spans 15 amino acids. The V and J ends lost 0 bases and 6 bases respectively, with 13 bases between them. The chain's CDR3 is CASSLAAQVSDTQYF. The CDR3 region has the DNA TGTGCCAGCAGTTTAGCGGCGCAGGTGTCGGATACGCAGTATTTT.

The chain links TRBV20-1 to TRBJ2-4; TRBD1 aligns across 10 bases. Judging by the DNA end, TRBJ2-7 fits better; the J call may be wrong. CDR1 DFQATT and CDR2 SNEGSKA come from the germline V gene (reference sequence). The CDR3 covers 14 residues. The CDR3 loop is CSASGQGEAYEQYF. The CDR3 nucleotides are TGCAGTGCTAGTGGACAGGGGGAAGCCTACGAGCAGTACTTC.

The chain links TRBV10-3 to TRBJ2-3, with D possibly TRBD1 on 7 matching bases. The V and J ends lost 8 bases and 4 bases respectively, with 22 bases between them. There are 16 residues in the CDR3. Germline V CDR1 and CDR2: ENHRY, SYGVKD. The CDR3 is CAIGPTGADRADTQYF. The CDR3 DNA sequence: TGTGCCATCGGACCGACGGGGGCTGACAGGGCAGATACGCAGTATTTT.

This clonotype was seen at least ten times. The chain combines TRBV20-1 with TRBJ2-7, with 9 positions matching TRBD1. The CDR3 is 13 amino acids. Germline V gene data show CDR1 as DFQATT and CDR2 as SNEGSKA (reference sequence). After removal of 6 bases from V and 5 bases from J, the junction contained 8 bases not matched to a gene. CDR3: CSAGGQGNNEQYF. The CDR3 DNA reads TGCAGTGCGGGAGGACAGGGGAACAACGAGCAGTACTTC.

The chain recombines TRBV3-1 with TRBJ2-1; 8 nucleotides align to TRBD2. The germline V gene has CDR1 LGHDT and CDR2 YNNKEL (reference sequence). The CDR3 sequence is 15 residues long. Trimming cost V 1 base and J 7 bases; bases outside gene matches: 6. CDR3 sequence: CASSQGERGLNEQFF. The CDR3 DNA reads as TGTGCCAGCAGCCAAGGAGAGCGGGGGTTAAATGAGCAGTTCTTC.

This clonotype was seen more than once but under ten times. The rearrangement links TRBV7-6 to TRBJ2-5, with D perhaps TRBD2 (5 bases). The J call may not be correct, given that the DNA end is closer to TRBJ2-7. The CDR3 extends over 15 amino acids. The V gene's germline CDR1 is SGHVS and CDR2 FNYEAQ. Written as DNA, the CDR3 is TGTGCCAGCAGCAGCAACCCCGGGGTAATCTACGAGCAGTACTTC. Encoded protein: CASSSNPGVIYEQYF.

This clonotype was observed a few times. This chain uses TRBV10-3 with TRBJ1-4; D not resolved. This CDR3 comprises 13 residues. V was pared by 6 bases and J by 3 bases, with 8 bases between. Germline V gene lookup returns CDR1 ENHRY and CDR2 SYGVKD. Here the CDR3 reads CAIRNMANEKLFF. The CDR3, as DNA: TGTGCCATCAGGAACATGGCTAATGAAAAACTGTTTTTT.

This clonotype turned up a few times. The chain carries TRBV18 and TRBJ2-1, with 7 nucleotides matching TRBD2. Germline lookup yields CDR1 KGHSH and CDR2 LQKENI. V trimming: 3 bases; J trimming: 5 bases; junction bases outside the gene matches: 4. This CDR3 comprises 14 residues. The CDR3: CASSPKRGNNEQFF. CDR3 in DNA: TGTGCCAGCTCACCGAAGCGGGGAAACAATGAGCAGTTCTTC.

The V call is TRBV6-1, the J call TRBJ2-1, with 8 bases identical to TRBD2. This CDR3 region has 17 residues. Germline V CDR1 and CDR2: MNHNS, SASEGT. V lost 1 base and J lost 5; bases outside the gene matches: 10. The CDR3 nucleotides read TGTGCCAGCAGTGAAGGGCCAGCGGGAGATCTGGACAATGAGCAGTTCTTC. Its translation: CASSEGPAGDLDNEQFF.

The rearrangement uses TRBV3-1 and TRBJ2-3, with 9 nucleotides matching TRBD2. The germline CDR1 and CDR2 sequences are LGHDT and YNNKEL (reference sequence). CDR3 length: 16 residues. V gave up 2 bases and J gave up 6 bases; unmatched junction bases: 9. CDR3 region: CASSQRERGAPDTQYF. The CDR3 nucleotides read TGTGCCAGCAGCCAAAGGGAGCGGGGGGCCCCCGATACGCAGTATTTT.

This clonotype turned up a few times. This chain links TRBV14 with TRBJ1-2; no clear D. Trimming removed 1 base at V and 7 bases at J, with 10 bases between. The V gene's germline CDR1 is SGHDN and CDR2 FVKESK. The CDR3 has 13 amino acids. The CDR3 here is CASSQGTVGGYTF. CDR3 nucleotides: TGTGCCAGCAGCCAAGGGACGGTCGGTGGCTACACCTTC. The full variable domain, in which reference TRBV14 and TRBJ1-2 provide the parts outside the CDR3, is EAGVTQFPSHSVIEKGQTVTLRCDPISGHDNLYWYRRVMGKEIKFLLHFVKESKQDESGMPNNRFLAERTGGTYSTLKVQPAELEDSGVYFCASSQGTVGGYTFGSGTRLTVV.

This clonotype was detected a few times. The rearrangement links TRBV3-1 to TRBJ2-2; TRBD1 or TRBD2 may be the D gene (5 bases each). The CDR3 runs to 15 residues. V was trimmed by 1 base and J by 4 bases, leaving 10 bases between them. Germline CDR1 reads LGHDT; CDR2 reads YNNKEL (reference sequence). The CDR3 is CASSQGGAGTGELFF. In nucleotides, the CDR3 is TGTGCCAGCAGCCAAGGAGGGGCGGGCACCGGGGAGCTGTTTTTT. The complete variable domain, with remaining parts taken from reference TRBV3-1 and TRBJ2-2, reads DTAVSQTPKYLVTQMGNDKSIKCEQNLGHDTMYWYKQDSKKFLKIMFSYNNKELIINETVPNRFSPKSPDKAHLNLHINSLELGDSAVYFCASSQGGAGTGELFFGEGSRLTVL.

The sample holds a few counts of this clonotype. The V call is TRBV10-3, the J call TRBJ1-2; no clear D gene. V was pared by 0 bases and J by 4 bases, with 15 bases between. The CDR3 length is 16 residues. CDR1 is ENHRY and CDR2 is SYGVKD in the germline V gene. CDR3 DNA sequence: TGTGCCATCAGTGAGTCAGGCCAGGACCTCAGCTATGGCTACACCTTC. Translation: CAISESGQDLSYGYTF.

This clonotype appeared many times. The rearrangement joins TRBV3-1 to TRBJ2-7; D gene ambiguous. Germline V gives CDR1 LGHDT, CDR2 YNNKEL (reference sequence). V gave up 3 bases and J gave up 4 bases, with 4 bases separating them. This CDR3 region has 11 residues. CDR3 loop: CASSHKYEQYF. For the CDR3, the DNA is TGTGCCAGCAGCCACAAATACGAGCAGTACTTC.

This sequence joins TRBV6-5 and TRBJ2-6; TRBD1 is a possible D gene (5 bases). The CDR3 spans 16 residues. Between the trimmed V and J ends, which lost 4 bases and 0 bases, there was a span of 10 bases. CDR1 and CDR2 from the germline V gene are MNHEY and SVGAGI. The CDR3 DNA is TGTGCCAGCAGTTTCCGACAGACCTCTGGGGCCAACGTCCTGACTTTC. Encoded protein: CASSFRQTSGANVLTF.

The rearrangement uses TRBV20-1 and TRBJ2-1, with 12 bases lining up with TRBD2. Germline values: CDR1 DFQATT, CDR2 SNEGSKA (reference sequence). The V segment lost 7 bases and the J segment 1 base; nucleotides outside the gene matches: 8. This CDR3 is built from 16 residues. The CDR3 region has the DNA TGCAGTGTCGCACTAGCGGGGGGCAAATCCTACAATGAGCAGTTCTTC. This encodes CSVALAGGKSYNEQFF.

This clonotype was counted between two and nine times. J is TRBJ2-3 and V is TRBV11-3; unclear D gene. The V end lost 1 base, the J end lost 0 bases, and 11 bases lay between the germline ends. Per germline, CDR1 SGHNT and CDR2 YENEEA. This CDR3 region has 16 residues. The CDR3 spells CASSLGSSASTDTQYF. The DNA for the CDR3 is TGTGCCAGCAGCTTAGGTTCCAGTGCTAGCACAGATACGCAGTATTTT. The entire variable domain, with the rest obtained from reference TRBV11-3 and TRBJ2-3, is as follows: EAGVVQSPRYKIIEKKQPVAFWCNPISGHNTLYWYLQNLGQGPELLIRYENEEAVDDSQLPKDRFSAERLKGVDSTLKIQPAELGDSAVYLCASSLGSSASTDTQYFGPGTRLTVL.

The gene calls are TRBV4-1 and TRBJ1-5, with D perhaps matching TRBD1 (5 bases). The CDR3 is 13 residues long. The germline V gene encodes CDR1 MGHRA and CDR2 YSYEKL. Trimming shortened V by 1 base and J by 12 bases, and 13 bases separated the two germline ends. This CDR3 reads CASSQARGRVQHF. CDR3 bases: TGCGCCAGCAGCCAAGCAAGGGGCAGGGTCCAGCATTTT.

The chain employs TRBV20-1 and TRBJ2-3; 12 bases are shared with TRBD2. Per the germline V gene, CDR1 is DFQATT and CDR2 is SNEGSKA (reference sequence). V trimming: 3 bases; J trimming: 8 bases; junction bases outside the gene matches: 6. The CDR3 contains 14 residues. The CDR3 spells CSASPLAGGGTQYF. The CDR3 DNA reads as TGCAGTGCTAGCCCACTAGCGGGGGGAGGTACGCAGTATTTT.

This sequence joins TRBV29-1 and TRBJ1-2, with unresolved D. Germline CDR1 reads SQVTM; CDR2 reads ANQGSEA. The CDR3 is made up of 14 amino acids. The V and J ends lost 3 bases and 5 bases respectively, with 16 bases between them. This chain's CDR3 is CSVESVDAPYGYTF. CDR3 DNA: TGCAGCGTTGAGTCCGTGGACGCTCCGTATGGCTACACCTTC.

Worth noting for this clonotype: One end of the junction varies from germline; a read error may be responsible. The chain joins TRBV12-3 or TRBV12-4 to TRBJ2-7, with TRBD2 as a possible D gene (6 bases). The CDR3 runs to 14 residues. DNA of the CDR3: TGTGCCAGCAGTTTAACGGGCGGGGCCTACGAGCGGTACTTC. It specifies CASSLTGGAYERYF.

The gene calls are TRBV3-1 and TRBJ1-1; TRBD1 might be the D (5 bases). CDR3 size: 15 residues. Germline V CDR1 and CDR2: LGHDT, YNNKEL (reference sequence). Trimming left V 4 bases short and J 0 bases short, with 12 bases between. The CDR3: CASSRRQILNTEAFF. CDR3 nucleotide sequence: TGTGCCAGCAGCCGCCGACAGATTCTGAACACTGAAGCTTTCTTT.

The V call is TRBV5-1, the J call TRBJ1-6; 7 nucleotides align to TRBD1. The V gene's germline CDR1 is SGHRS and CDR2 YFSETQ. The CDR3 consists of 15 residues. The V gene end was trimmed by 3 bases and the J gene end by 8 bases; junction bases not matched to a gene: 8. The CDR3 loop is CASSWGDRDDSPLHF. The DNA for the CDR3 is TGCGCCAGCAGCTGGGGAGACAGGGATGATTCACCCCTCCACTTT.